What follows describes a single T cell receptor beta chain. In the original workflow: Estimates of nucleated cell counts were drawn from the amplification of reference gene primers. This table comes from immunoSEQ multiplex PCR, and its TCRdb copy is limited to in-frame clones, with some not included. The V and J calls and clone size were taken over from that table, and D and trimming were inferred from the DNA. Of a few hundred thousand clones detected, about 88% appear once; the ten largest clones hold 3.5% to 5%. Between the trimmed V and J ends, which lost 3 bases and 11 bases, there was a span of 13 bases. This CDR3 spans 13 amino acids. The sample originates from a study of blood T cell repertoires in COVID-19. Turning to the study itself: In each case, the material was cDNA or gDNA derived from T cells, B-cell-depleted T cells, or PBMCs.

The sample comprised peripheral blood. The chain couples TRBV12-3 or TRBV12-4 to TRBJ1-4, with D perhaps matching TRBD1 (5 bases). The clonotype was recovered from a woman aged 40 to 50 who had recovered from COVID-19. The chain's CDR3 is CASSFGSGDKLFF. The CDR3 region has the DNA TGTGCCAGCAGTTTTGGGTCGGGGGACAAACTGTTTTTT.